Sequencing of this T cell receptor beta chain was carried out in a study of cytomegalovirus exposure and HLA in healthy donors. Broader study findings: Most TCR beta V segments were productive about 90% or about 30% of the time in an earlier analysis. As a later analysis showed, a missense DCLRE1C variant was linked to trimming of TCR beta V- and J-genes.

At the time of sampling, donors were nominally healthy, though unrecorded immune exposures were likely. The CDR3 spans 16 residues. The ends lost 3 bases at V and 2 bases at J; junction bases unmatched: 5. CDR1 LGHNA and CDR2 YSLEER come from the germline V gene. About this clone itself: Its specificity is not known.

The primer mix had 60 Vbeta and 13 Jbeta primers. Here immunoSEQ multiplex PCR was the method, and the copy in TCRdb shows in-frame clones only, minus some. The sample data list around 140,000 clones. The specimen was PBMCs. The TCR sequence derives from a woman younger than 30 in good health and CMV-seronegative. This rearrangement joins TRBV4-3 to TRBJ2-3; 10 positions match TRBD2. This CDR3 reads CASSQVAGGTTDTQYF. CDR3 nucleotide sequence: TGCGCCAGCAGCCAGGTAGCGGGAGGAACCACAGATACGCAGTATTTT.